The source of this TCR beta chain is a study of T cells expressing NK-cell markers. The overall study: Sorted CD3+CD56+NKG2C+, CD3+CD56+NKG2C- and CD3+CD56-NKG2C+ T cells provided the TCR beta repertoires.

TCR beta cDNA was generated via 5'RACE template switching incorporating UMIs. Reanalyzing the 5' RACE reads, TCRdb keeps one entry per CDR3 protein, without DNA. Its listing shows hundreds of thousands of distinct CDR3 sequences. This CDR3 comprises 15 residues. Germline-derived CDR1 and CDR2 are LNHDA and SQIVND (reference sequence). The clonotype originates from a woman between 18 and 69 years old in good health. The chain links TRBV19 to TRBJ2-1; TCRdb returns TRBD1, unconfirmable since there is no DNA. Sequencing input: blood T cells: a sorted CD56 or NKG2C T cell subset, CD4+ or CD8+ T cells, or bulk PBMC T cells (not recorded which). CDR3 loop: CASSRGDGAYNEQFF.